The next 26 T cell receptor beta chains were all read from a single sample in a study of blood T cell repertoires in COVID-19. Profiled with immunoSEQ multiplex PCR; TCRdb holds only in-frame clones, not every one. The table records 150,000 to 200,000 clones, roughly 90% of them present only once. Source material: peripheral blood. These receptors were taken from a man aged 55 to 69 with acute or convalescent COVID-19.

The chain has TRBV6-2 or TRBV6-3 and TRBJ2-1; D is possibly TRBD2 (6 bases). CDR3 length: 15 amino acids. Germline V gene sequence: CDR1 MNHEY, CDR2 SVGEGT. V gave up 4 bases and J gave up 6 bases, with 16 bases separating them. CDR3 in DNA: TGTGCCAGCAGTTGGCAGGCGCGGGGATTCAATGAGCAGTTCTTC. Translating it yields CASSWQARGFNEQFF.

This clone has just a few counts. V gene TRBV7-2 combines with J gene TRBJ2-2; 7 nucleotides align to TRBD2. V was clipped by 0 bases and J by 4 bases; unmatched bases: 2. Germline V lookup: CDR1 SGHTA, CDR2 FQGNSA. The CDR3 runs to 15 residues. The CDR3 is CASSLASGATGELFF. Written as DNA, the CDR3 is TGTGCCAGCAGCTTAGCCAGCGGGGCCACCGGGGAGCTGTTTTTT.

The chain employs TRBV4-1 and TRBJ1-2; 8 nucleotides match TRBD1. Germline lookup yields CDR1 MGHRA and CDR2 YSYEKL. The V segment lost 2 bases and the J segment 5 bases; nucleotides outside the gene matches: 7. This CDR3 contains 15 residues. The CDR3 region has the DNA TGCGCCAGCAGCCAAAGAGGGACAGGTGATTATGGCTACACCTTC. Translating it yields CASSQRGTGDYGYTF.

This chain joins TRBV24-1 and TRBJ2-3; TRBD2 matches 11 bases. V shed 2 bases, J shed 0 bases, and the junction held 15 bases outside the gene matches. Germline V gene data show CDR1 as KGHDR and CDR2 as SFDVKD. This CDR3 is 21 amino acids long. Written as DNA, the CDR3 is TGTGCCACCAGTGATTATCGGATCGAGCTAGCGGGGGGCAGTAGCACAGATACGCAGTATTTT. It codes for CATSDYRIELAGGSSTDTQYF.

V and J are TRBV25-1 and TRBJ1-4, with TRBD1 matching over 11 bases. Looked up from germline, CDR1 is MGHDK and CDR2 is SYGVNS. The CDR3 has 15 residues. Trimming removed 3 bases from V and 7 bases from J; junction bases left unmatched: 4. CDR3: CASSDSGTGGEKLFF. For the CDR3, the DNA is TGTGCCAGCAGTGATTCGGGGACAGGGGGTGAAAAACTGTTTTTT.

The V and J genes are TRBV5-1 and TRBJ1-6; 8 nucleotides line up with TRBD1. The germline V gene encodes CDR1 SGHRS and CDR2 YFSETQ. The CDR3 loop spans 16 amino acids. V gave up 4 bases and J gave up 6 bases; unmatched junction bases: 9. The CDR3 loop reads CASSPDPGQVNSPLHF. The CDR3 nucleotides are TGCGCCAGCAGCCCGGACCCGGGACAGGTTAATTCACCCCTCCACTTT.

The chain combines TRBV19 with TRBJ1-2, with D possibly TRBD1 on 5 matching bases. The CDR3 has 16 amino acids. Looked up from germline, CDR1 is LNHDA and CDR2 is SQIVND (reference sequence). Trimming stripped 1 base from V and 0 bases from J, with 12 bases between. CDR3 nucleotides: TGTGCCAGTAGTATAGTTTGGGGGAGGACTAACTATGGCTACACCTTC. Amino acid sequence: CASSIVWGRTNYGYTF. The complete variable domain, with remaining parts taken from reference TRBV19 and TRBJ1-2, reads DGGITQSPKYLFRKEGQNVTLSCEQNLNHDAMYWYRQDPGQGLRLIYYSQIVNDFQKGDIAEGYSVSREKKESFPLTVTSAQKNPTAFYLCASSIVWGRTNYGYTFGSGTRLTVV.

The V call is TRBV18, the J call TRBJ1-2, with TRBD1 matching 12 bases. The CDR3 has 18 amino acids. From germline, CDR1 is KGHSH and CDR2 LQKENI. J was trimmed by 1 base and V by 3 bases; bases with no gene match: 9. The CDR3 sequence is CASSPTLGQGAGNYGYTF. As DNA, the CDR3 is TGTGCCAGCTCACCTACATTGGGACAGGGGGCCGGTAACTATGGCTACACCTTC.

This chain uses TRBV4-1 with TRBJ2-3; the match to TRBD2 covers 12 bases. V trimming: 5 bases; J trimming: 1 base; junction bases outside the gene matches: 7. Germline V CDR1 and CDR2: MGHRA, YSYEKL. CDR3 length: 17 residues. The CDR3 protein is CASSNNLAGGGTDTQYF. The CDR3 coding sequence is TGCGCCAGCAGCAACAACCTAGCGGGGGGGGGCACAGATACGCAGTATTTT.

The chain is built from TRBV5-1 and TRBJ1-2, with TRBD1 matching over 7 bases. Looked up from germline, CDR1 is SGHRS and CDR2 is YFSETQ. V was clipped by 6 bases and J by 8 bases; unmatched bases: 10. The CDR3 spans 13 residues. CDR3 nucleotide sequence: TGCGCCAGCAACCCCGGGGCAGGGGGAGGCTACACCTTC. This sequence encodes CASNPGAGGGYTF.

The V gene is TRBV7-8, the J gene TRBJ2-5; tentative D call: TRBD1 (6 bases). The V gene's germline CDR1 is SGHVS and CDR2 FQNEAQ. V was clipped by 5 bases and J by 2 bases, with 15 bases between them. This CDR3 is 15 amino acids long. The DNA for the CDR3 is TGTGCCAGCAGCGTACCGGGACATTTTCAAGAGACCCAGTACTTC. It is translated as CASSVPGHFQETQYF. The whole variable domain, remainder taken from reference TRBV7-8 and TRBJ2-5, is GAGVSQSPRYKVAKRGQDVALRCDPISGHVSLFWYQQALGQGPEFLTYFQNEAQLDKSGLPSDRFFAERPEGSVSTLKIQRTQQEDSAVYLCASSVPGHFQETQYFGPGTRLLVL.

The chain joins TRBV24-1 to TRBJ1-2, with a possible D match to TRBD1 (5 bases). Germline V gene lookup returns CDR1 KGHDR and CDR2 SFDVKD. V was shortened by 5 bases and J by 7 bases, with 13 bases between the two germline ends. This CDR3 has 13 residues. CDR3 coding DNA: TGTGCCACCAGTGCGAGTCGGGGGATTGGCTACACCTTC. It encodes CATSASRGIGYTF.

The chain uses TRBV5-1 and TRBJ1-1; 7 bases line up with TRBD1. Losses at the gene ends were 1 base for V and 1 base for J; bases not matched to a gene: 7. CDR1 SGHRS and CDR2 YFSETQ come from the germline V gene. The length of the CDR3 is 16 residues. CDR3 sequence: CASSLFGTDRNTEAFF. In DNA, the CDR3 is TGCGCCAGCAGCTTGTTCGGGACAGACAGGAACACTGAAGCTTTCTTT.

This rearrangement joins TRBV7-2 to TRBJ1-1; possible D gene TRBD1, 6 bases. CDR1 and CDR2 from the germline V gene are SGHTA and FQGNSA. CDR3 size: 15 residues. With 2 bases removed from V and 2 bases from J, the gap between germline ends came to 12 bases. Here the CDR3 DNA reads TGTGCCAGCAGCTTATTTCGGGGGGCCAACACTGAAGCTTTCTTT. This translates into CASSLFRGANTEAFF.

The chain recombines TRBV5-1 with TRBJ2-1; D may be TRBD1 (5 bases). In germline, CDR1 is SGHRS, CDR2 YFSETQ. The CDR3 contains 14 residues. Trimming cost V 2 bases and J 4 bases, with 10 bases left between them. Here the CDR3 DNA reads TGCGCCAGCAGCTTACAGACAGAGTACAATGAGCAGTTCTTC. It yields the protein CASSLQTEYNEQFF. Using reference TRBV5-1 and TRBJ2-1 for the parts outside the CDR3, the full variable domain is KAGVTQTPRYLIKTRGQQVTLSCSPISGHRSVSWYQQTPGQGLQFLFEYFSETQRNKGNFPGRFSGRQFSNSRSEMNVSTLELGDSALYLCASSLQTEYNEQFFGPGTRLTVL.

The rearrangement uses TRBV19 and TRBJ1-5; no reliable D call. Germline V gene data show CDR1 as LNHDA and CDR2 as SQIVND (reference sequence). This CDR3 comprises 14 residues. V gave up 1 base and J gave up 5 bases, with 9 bases separating them. CDR3 nucleotide sequence: TGTGCCAGTAGTATAGTTCATACGGATCAGCCCCAGCATTTT. Translated, it gives CASSIVHTDQPQHF.

The chain uses TRBV12-3 or TRBV12-4 and TRBJ1-2; a possible D gene is TRBD1 (5 bases). This CDR3 has 13 amino acids. The V end was cut by 3 bases, the J end by 8 bases, with 13 bases between. In nucleotides, the CDR3 is TGTGCCAGCAGTTTTAGTCAGGGCGAAGGCTACACCTTC. Protein sequence: CASSFSQGEGYTF.

The chain recombines TRBV5-6 with TRBJ2-7; D remains ambiguous. This CDR3 has 11 residues. V gave up 3 bases and J gave up 3 bases, with 4 bases separating them. Germline CDR1 is SGHDT and CDR2 is YYEEEE. The CDR3 protein is CASSSHYEQYF. The DNA of the CDR3 is TGTGCCAGCAGCTCCCACTACGAGCAGTACTTC.

This chain joins TRBV2 and TRBJ2-2; 7 bases line up with TRBD2. V shed 10 bases, J shed 6 bases, and the junction held 8 bases outside the gene matches. The CDR3 is 13 amino acids. In germline, CDR1 is SNHLY, CDR2 FYNNEI. CDR3 coding DNA: TGTGCCATCCGGGGGGTCAGTCCCGGGGAGCTGTTTTTT. Protein: CAIRGVSPGELFF.

This clone was seen only once. The V gene is TRBV3-1 (or the pseudogene TRBV3-2), the J gene TRBJ2-3; D is uncertain. Trimming stripped 0 bases from V and 4 bases from J, with 8 bases between. Per the germline V gene, CDR1 is LGHDT and CDR2 is YNNKEL (reference sequence). The CDR3 totals 14 residues. As DNA, the CDR3 is TGTGCCAGCAGCCAAGATCAGGTCGCAGATACGCAGTATTTT. Translation: CASSQDQVADTQYF.

The chain employs TRBV6-4 and TRBJ2-2; D is possibly TRBD1 (5 bases). The CDR3 is made up of 17 amino acids. The V end lost 0 bases, the J end lost 4 bases, and 15 bases lay between the germline ends. Germline lookup yields CDR1 MRHNA and CDR2 SNTAGT. DNA of the CDR3: TGTGCCAGCAGTGACTCGAAGGTTTCAGGGTTCACCGGGGAGCTGTTTTTT. This translates into CASSDSKVSGFTGELFF.

In DNA form, the CDR3 reads TGCGCCAGCAGCCAACGACAGGCTACTAATGAAAAACTGTTTTTT. Encoded protein: CASSQRQATNEKLFF. The V call is TRBV4-1, the J call TRBJ1-4; the D gene is possibly TRBD1 (6 bases). Germline CDR1 MGHRA, CDR2 YSYEKL. The CDR3 length is 15 residues. Trimming shortened V by 2 bases and J by 2 bases, and 9 bases separated the two germline ends.

The chain has TRBV4-2 and TRBJ2-7; D is perhaps TRBD1 (6 bases). V lost 4 bases and J 0 bases, leaving 16 bases between the germline ends. Germline V lookup: CDR1 LGHNA, CDR2 YNFKEQ. This CDR3 comprises 16 residues. CDR3 region: CASSLREGDPSYEQYF. The CDR3 bases are TGTGCCAGCAGCCTAAGAGAGGGGGACCCCTCCTACGAGCAGTACTTC.

This clone was seen many times. DNA for the CDR3: TGTGCCACCAGTGATCCCCGGACAGTCCCAGATACGCAGTATTTT. Protein sequence: CATSDPRTVPDTQYF. The V and J genes are TRBV24-1 and TRBJ2-3; perhaps TRBD1 as D (6 bases). Trimming removed 3 bases from V and 4 bases from J, with 13 bases in between. CDR1 and CDR2 (germline): KGHDR, SFDVKD. There are 15 residues in the CDR3.

J is TRBJ1-3 and V is TRBV9; D is undetermined. Per the germline V gene, CDR1 is SGDLS and CDR2 is YYNGEE. The CDR3 is 21 residues long. Trimming removed 3 bases from V and 0 bases from J, with 28 bases in between. CDR3: CASSAGLAEPLGQISGNTIYF. The CDR3 coding sequence is TGTGCCAGCAGCGCTGGTCTGGCAGAGCCCTTGGGCCAAATCTCTGGAAACACCATATATTTT. Complete variable domain (other parts from reference TRBV9 and TRBJ1-3): DSGVTQTPKHLITATGQRVTLRCSPRSGDLSVYWYQQSLDQGLQFLIQYYNGEERAKGNILERFSAQQFPDLHSELNLSSLELGDSALYFCASSAGLAEPLGQISGNTIYFGEGSWLTVV.

The gene calls are TRBV6-2 or TRBV6-3 and TRBJ1-1; TRBD1 matches 7 bases. CDR1 MNHEY and CDR2 SVGEGT come from the germline V gene. This CDR3 spans 16 amino acids. The trim removed 6 bases at V and 3 bases at J, leaving 13 bases unmatched. The CDR3: CASSPHQTGLDTEAFF. The CDR3 DNA sequence: TGTGCCAGCAGCCCACACCAGACAGGGCTGGACACTGAAGCTTTCTTT.